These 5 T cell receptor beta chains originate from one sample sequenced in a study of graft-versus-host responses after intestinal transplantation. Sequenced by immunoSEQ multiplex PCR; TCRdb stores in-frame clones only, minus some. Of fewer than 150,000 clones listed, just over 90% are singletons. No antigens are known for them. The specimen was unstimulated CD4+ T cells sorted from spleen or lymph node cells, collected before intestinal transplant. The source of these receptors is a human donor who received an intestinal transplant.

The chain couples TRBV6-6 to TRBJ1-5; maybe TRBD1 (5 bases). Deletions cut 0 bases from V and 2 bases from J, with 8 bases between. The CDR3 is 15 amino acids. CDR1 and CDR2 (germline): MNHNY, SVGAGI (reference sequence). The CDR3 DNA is TGTGCCAGCAGTTACTCGACAGACCGCAATCAGCCCCAGCATTTT. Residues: CASSYSTDRNQPQHF.

The CDR3 bases are TGTGCCATCGTAGGACTAGCGGGGGAACCCGGAGGCACAGATACGCAGTATTTT. The encoded protein is CAIVGLAGEPGGTDTQYF. The rearrangement joins TRBV10-3 to TRBJ2-3; 13 bases are shared with TRBD2. This CDR3 is built from 18 residues. Germline-derived CDR1 and CDR2 are ENHRY and SYGVKD. Trimming took 8 bases from V and 1 from J; bases not matched to a gene: 12.

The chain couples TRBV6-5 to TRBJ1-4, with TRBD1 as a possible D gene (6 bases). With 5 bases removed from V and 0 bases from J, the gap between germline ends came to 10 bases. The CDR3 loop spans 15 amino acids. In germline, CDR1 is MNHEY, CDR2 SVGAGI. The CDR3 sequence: CASSRTVSTNEKLFF. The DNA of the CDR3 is TGTGCCAGCAGTCGGACAGTCTCAACTAATGAAAAACTGTTTTTT.

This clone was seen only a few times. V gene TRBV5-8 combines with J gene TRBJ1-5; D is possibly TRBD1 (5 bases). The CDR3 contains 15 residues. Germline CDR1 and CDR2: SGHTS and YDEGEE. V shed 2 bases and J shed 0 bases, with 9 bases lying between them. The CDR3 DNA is TGTGCCAGCAGCTTTGGGGGTTATAGCAATCAGCCCCAGCATTTT. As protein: CASSFGGYSNQPQHF.

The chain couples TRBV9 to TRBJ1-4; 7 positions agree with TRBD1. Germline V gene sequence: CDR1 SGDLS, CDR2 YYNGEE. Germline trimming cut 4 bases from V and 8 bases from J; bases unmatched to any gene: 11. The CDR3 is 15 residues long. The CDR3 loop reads CASSTSTGAPEKLFF. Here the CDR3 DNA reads TGTGCCAGCAGCACTTCCACAGGGGCCCCCGAAAAACTGTTTTTT. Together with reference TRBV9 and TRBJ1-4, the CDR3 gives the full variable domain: DSGVTQTPKHLITATGQRVTLRCSPRSGDLSVYWYQQSLDQGLQFLIQYYNGEERAKGNILERFSAQQFPDLHSELNLSSLELGDSALYFCASSTSTGAPEKLFFGSGTQLSVL.